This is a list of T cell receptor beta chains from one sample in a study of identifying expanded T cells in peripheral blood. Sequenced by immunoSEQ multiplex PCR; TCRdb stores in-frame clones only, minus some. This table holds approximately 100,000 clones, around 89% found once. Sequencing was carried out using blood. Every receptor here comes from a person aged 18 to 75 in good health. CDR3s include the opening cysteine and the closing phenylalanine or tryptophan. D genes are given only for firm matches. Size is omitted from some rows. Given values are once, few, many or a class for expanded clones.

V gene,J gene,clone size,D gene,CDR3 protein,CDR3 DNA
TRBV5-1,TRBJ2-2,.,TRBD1,CASLGQGAGELFF,TGCGCCAGCCTGGGACAGGGGGCTGGGGAGCTGTTTTTT
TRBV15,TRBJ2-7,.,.,CATSTKDGEQYF,TGTGCCACCAGCACAAAGGATGGCGAGCAGTACTTC
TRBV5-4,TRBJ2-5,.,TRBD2,CASSFGTSGEETQYF,TGTGCCAGCAGCTTCGGGACTAGCGGGGAAGAGACCCAGTACTTC
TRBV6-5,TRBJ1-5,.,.,CASSRRVNQPQHF,TGTGCCAGCAGTCGGCGGGTCAATCAGCCCCAGCATTTT
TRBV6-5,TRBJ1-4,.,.,CASSYSGRAGEKLFF,TGTGCCAGCAGTTACTCGGGCAGGGCGGGGGAAAAACTGTTTTTT
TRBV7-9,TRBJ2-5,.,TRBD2,CASSIQRGGLVGETQYF,TGTGCCAGCAGCATTCAGCGGGGGGGCCTTGTGGGAGAGACCCAGTACTTC
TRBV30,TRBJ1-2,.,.,CAWSARGGSGYTF,TGTGCCTGGAGTGCCCGCGGGGGGAGCGGCTACACCTTC
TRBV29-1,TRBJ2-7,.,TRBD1,CSVERADRGYEQYF,TGCAGCGTTGAGAGAGCGGACAGGGGCTACGAGCAGTACTTC
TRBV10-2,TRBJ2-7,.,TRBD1,CASSESGAGGREQYF,TGCGCCAGCAGTGAGTCAGGGGCAGGGGGCCGCGAGCAGTACTTC
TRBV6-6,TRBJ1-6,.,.,CASSYSPDLGSPLHF,TGTGCCAGCAGTTACTCCCCAGATTTGGGCTCACCCCTCCACTTT
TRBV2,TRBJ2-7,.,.,CASSDSRGVYEQYF,TGTGCCAGCAGCGACTCGCGGGGCGTCTACGAGCAGTACTTC
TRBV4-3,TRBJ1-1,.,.,CASSQDLRLNTEAFF,TGCGCCAGCAGCCAAGATCTGAGACTTAACACTGAAGCTTTCTTT
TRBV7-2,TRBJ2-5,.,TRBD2,CASSLELAGAQETQYF,TGTGCCAGCAGCTTAGAACTAGCGGGGGCCCAAGAGACCCAGTACTTC
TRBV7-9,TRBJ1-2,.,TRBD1,CASSLSPSRDRGVTF,TGTGCCAGCAGCTTAAGCCCCTCCAGGGACAGGGGCGTCACCTTC
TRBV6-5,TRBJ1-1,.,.,CASRTLGRLNTEAFF,TGTGCCAGCAGGACCCTGGGCCGACTGAACACTGAAGCTTTCTTT
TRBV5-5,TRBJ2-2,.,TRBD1,CASSLDDRGIDTGELFF,TGTGCCAGCAGCTTAGATGACAGGGGGATTGACACCGGGGAGCTGTTTTTT
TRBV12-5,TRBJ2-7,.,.,CASGLGQGYEQYF,TGTGCTAGTGGCCTTGGGCAGGGCTACGAGCAGTACTTC
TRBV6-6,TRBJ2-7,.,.,CASSYSARDSYEQYF,TGTGCCAGCAGTTACTCGGCCAGGGACTCCTACGAGCAGTACTTC
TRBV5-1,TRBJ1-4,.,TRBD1,CASSLETGQLEKLFF,TGCGCCAGCAGCTTGGAGACAGGGCAACTTGAAAAACTGTTTTTT
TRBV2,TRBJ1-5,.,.,CASSDVWAGVQPQHF,TGTGCCAGCAGTGATGTATGGGCAGGGGTACAGCCCCAGCATTTT
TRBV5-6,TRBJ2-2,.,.,CASSFAGRGTGELFF,TGTGCCAGCAGCTTTGCAGGTCGGGGCACCGGGGAGCTGTTTTTT
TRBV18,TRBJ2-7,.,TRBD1,CASAAGGRDEQYF,TGTGCCAGCGCAGCAGGGGGCAGGGACGAGCAGTACTTC
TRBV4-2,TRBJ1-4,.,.,CASSPGASVPEKLFF,TGTGCCAGCAGCCCCGGGGCATCGGTACCGGAAAAACTGTTTTTT
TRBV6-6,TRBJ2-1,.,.,CASSYSVGGAVNEQFF,TGTGCCAGCAGTTACTCGGTGGGGGGGGCCGTAAATGAGCAGTTCTTC
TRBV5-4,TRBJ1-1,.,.,CASSPSGGRVRSTEAFF,TGTGCCAGCAGCCCCAGCGGGGGCCGCGTCCGAAGCACTGAAGCTTTCTTT
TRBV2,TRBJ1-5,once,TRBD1,CASDRVGNQPQHF,TGTGCCAGCGACAGGGTTGGAAATCAGCCCCAGCATTTT
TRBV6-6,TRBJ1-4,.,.,CASSYWAGSNEKLFF,TGTGCCAGCAGTTATTGGGCAGGGTCTAATGAAAAACTGTTTTTT
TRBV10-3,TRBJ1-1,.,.,CATARGFGGRDTEAFF,TGTGCCACCGCCCGGGGGTTTGGGGGGCGTGACACTGAAGCTTTCTTT
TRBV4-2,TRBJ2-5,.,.,CASSQGGEETQYF,TGTGCCAGCAGCCAAGGGGGAGAAGAGACCCAGTACTTC
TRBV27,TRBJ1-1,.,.,CASSYQGFITEAFF,TGTGCCAGCAGTTACCAGGGGTTCATCACTGAAGCTTTCTTT
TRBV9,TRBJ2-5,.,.,CASSVDSGMETQYF,TGTGCCAGCAGCGTAGATTCGGGGATGGAGACCCAGTACTTC
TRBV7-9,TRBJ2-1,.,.,CASSLGDLKHSTEDNEQFF,TGTGCCAGCAGCTTGGGTGATTTGAAACACTCGACAGAGGACAATGAGCAGTTCTTC
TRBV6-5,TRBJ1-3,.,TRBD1,CASSYTGTGSGNTIYF,TGTGCCAGCAGTTACACCGGGACAGGCTCTGGAAACACCATATATTTT
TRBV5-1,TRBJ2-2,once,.,CASSLGAGPNTGELFF,TGCGCCAGCAGCTTGGGGGCGGGCCCGAACACCGGGGAGCTGTTTTTT
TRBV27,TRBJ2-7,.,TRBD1,CASTARGLTYEQYF,TGTGCCAGCACTGCCAGGGGGCTAACCTACGAGCAGTACTTC
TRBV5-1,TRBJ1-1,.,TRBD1,CASSLQQGMDTEAFF,TGCGCCAGCAGCTTACAACAGGGGATGGACACTGAAGCTTTCTTT
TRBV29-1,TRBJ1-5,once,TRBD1,CSVAGQINQPQHF,TGCAGCGTTGCGGGACAGATAAATCAGCCCCAGCATTTT
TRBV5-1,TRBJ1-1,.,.,CASSLRQMRTEAFF,TGCGCCAGCAGCCTACGACAGATGAGAACTGAAGCTTTCTTT
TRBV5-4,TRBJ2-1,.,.,CASSSGQISYNEQFF,TGTGCCAGCAGCTCAGGACAGATTTCCTACAATGAGCAGTTCTTC
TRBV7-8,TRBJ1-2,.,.,CASSPTRDDGYTF,TGTGCCAGCAGCCCAACCCGGGACGATGGCTACACCTTC